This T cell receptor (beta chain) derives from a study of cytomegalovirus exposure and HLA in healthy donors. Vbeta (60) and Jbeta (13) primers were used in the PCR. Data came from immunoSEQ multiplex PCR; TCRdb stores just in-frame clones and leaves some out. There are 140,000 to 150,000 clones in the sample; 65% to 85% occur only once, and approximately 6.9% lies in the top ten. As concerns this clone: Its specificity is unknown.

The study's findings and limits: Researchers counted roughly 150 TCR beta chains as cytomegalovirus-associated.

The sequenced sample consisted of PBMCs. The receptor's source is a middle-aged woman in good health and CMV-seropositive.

The chain's CDR3 is CASSLEGWGGYEQYF. CDR3 in DNA: TGTGCCAGCAGCTTAGAGGGGTGGGGCGGTTACGAGCAGTACTTC. The chain employs TRBV7-2 and TRBJ2-7; possible D gene TRBD1, 5 bases. Germline V gives CDR1 SGHTA, CDR2 FQGNSA. Trimming removed 1 base from V and 4 bases from J, with 14 bases in between. The CDR3 length is 15 residues.